Following are 30 T cell receptor beta chains from one sample sequenced in a study of OX40 agonist ivuxolimab in advanced cancers. TCRdb's copy holds only in-frame clones and misses some; the assay was immunoSEQ multiplex PCR. The sample yields just under 45,000 clones, roughly 80% seen once. Here the sequenced sample was CD4+ or CD8+ T cells sorted from blood, taken in a trial of the OX40 agonist ivuxolimab. The receptors were gathered from an adult with an advanced solid tumor such as melanoma, head and neck, liver or kidney cancer.

The V call is TRBV15, the J call TRBJ1-2, with D possibly being TRBD1 (5 bases). Germline-derived CDR1 and CDR2 are LNHNV and YYDKDF (reference sequence). V gave up 6 bases and J gave up 4 bases, with 15 bases separating them. The CDR3 sequence is 14 residues long. DNA of the CDR3: TGTGCCACCAGGGATGGGGGGAGAGGCTATGGCTACACCTTC. Its translation is CATRDGGRGYGYTF.

The chain is built from TRBV2 and TRBJ2-5; 7 bases align to TRBD2. V shed 5 bases, J shed 5 bases, and the junction held 2 bases outside the gene matches. Germline loops: CDR1 SNHLY, CDR2 FYNNEI. CDR3 length equals 12 residues. The DNA of the CDR3 is TGTGCCAGCAGTTACGGGGGGGAGACCCAGTACTTC. Encoded protein: CASSYGGETQYF.

Only a few counts were recorded for this clone. The rearrangement joins TRBV30 to TRBJ2-1; the match to TRBD2 covers 7 bases. V lost 2 bases to trimming and J lost 0 bases; unmatched junction nucleotides: 7. CDR1 is GTSNPN and CDR2 is SVGIG in the germline V gene (reference sequence). The CDR3 spans 16 residues. As DNA, the CDR3 is TGTGCCTGGAGTATCCAGGGACTAAGCTCCTACAATGAGCAGTTCTTC. Encoded protein: CAWSIQGLSSYNEQFF.

The V call is TRBV6-6, the J call TRBJ2-5; 8 nucleotides line up with TRBD2. The CDR3 length is 15 residues. Germline-derived CDR1 and CDR2 are MNHNY and SVGAGI (reference sequence). Trimming at V came to 6 bases and at J to 2 bases, leaving 8 bases not matched to a gene. CDR3 DNA: TGTGCCAGCAGGGGAGGCGCGGGAGGACAAGAGACCCAGTACTTC. Translation: CASRGGAGGQETQYF.

This chain uses TRBV5-1 with TRBJ2-7, with D possibly TRBD1 on 6 matching bases. This CDR3 has 16 amino acids. V gave up 0 bases and J gave up 7 bases, with 20 bases separating them. Germline V gene sequence: CDR1 SGHRS, CDR2 YFSETQ. Here the CDR3 reads CASSLERTFDQGEQYF. The CDR3 region has the DNA TGCGCCAGCAGCTTGGAGAGGACATTCGACCAGGGGGAGCAGTACTTC. The complete variable domain, with remaining parts taken from reference TRBV5-1 and TRBJ2-7, reads KAGVTQTPRYLIKTRGQQVTLSCSPISGHRSVSWYQQTPGQGLQFLFEYFSETQRNKGNFPGRFSGRQFSNSRSEMNVSTLELGDSALYLCASSLERTFDQGEQYFGPGTRLTVT.

The chain joins TRBV4-2 to TRBJ2-1; unclear D gene. Germline V lookup: CDR1 LGHNA, CDR2 YNFKEQ. This CDR3 region has 13 residues. With 0 bases removed from V and 12 bases from J, the gap between germline ends came to 12 bases. The CDR3 region has the DNA TGTGCCAGCAGCCAAGATCTGGAATTCGGGCAGTTCTTC. It codes for CASSQDLEFGQFF.

CDR3 loop: CASWAQGPNEQYF. CDR3 coding DNA: TGTGCCAGCTGGGCACAGGGTCCTAATGAGCAGTACTTC. This rearrangement joins TRBV28 to TRBJ2-7, with D possibly TRBD1 on 6 matching bases. The CDR3 covers 13 residues. CDR1 is MDHEN, CDR2 SYDVKM, per germline. Trimming shortened V by 8 bases and J by 7 bases, and 18 bases separated the two germline ends.

The chain couples TRBV19 to TRBJ1-1; no definite D call. CDR1 is LNHDA and CDR2 is SQIVND in the germline V gene (reference sequence). This CDR3 has 13 amino acids. Between the trimmed V and J ends, which lost 5 bases and 2 bases, there was a span of 9 bases. The CDR3 region is CASSPSHNTEAFF. The CDR3 nucleotides are TGTGCCAGTAGTCCATCTCACAACACTGAAGCTTTCTTT.

This chain connects TRBV10-3 to TRBJ1-3, with D maybe TRBD1 (6 bases). The CDR3 is 14 amino acids. In germline, CDR1 is ENHRY, CDR2 SYGVKD. V was clipped by 6 bases and J by 0 bases, with 9 bases between them. CDR3 region: CAISGQNSGNTIYF. CDR3 in DNA: TGTGCCATCAGCGGACAGAACTCTGGAAACACCATATATTTT.

The chain links TRBV2 to TRBJ2-1, with 14 bases that match TRBD2. The length of the CDR3 is 18 residues. Trimming removed 4 bases from V and 3 bases from J; junction bases left unmatched: 8. Germline CDR1 SNHLY, CDR2 FYNNEI. This chain's CDR3 is CASSAWRTSGGSYNEQFF. CDR3 DNA: TGTGCCAGCAGTGCCTGGAGGACTAGCGGGGGGAGCTACAATGAGCAGTTCTTC.

V is TRBV28 and J is TRBJ1-2; no clear D. The CDR3 has 14 amino acids. Germline values: CDR1 MDHEN, CDR2 SYDVKM. V lost 1 base to trimming and J lost 4 bases, with 10 bases between them. The CDR3 DNA reads as TGTGCCAGCAGTTTATCACGGACTTTCTATGGCTACACCTTC. Translating it yields CASSLSRTFYGYTF.

The chain is built from TRBV10-3 and TRBJ2-2; the D is unclear. CDR3 length: 12 residues. The germline V and J ends were trimmed by 6 bases and 3 bases, with 5 bases remaining between them. Germline V lookup: CDR1 ENHRY, CDR2 SYGVKD. CDR3 DNA: TGTGCCATCAGGGCCTACACCGGGGAGCTGTTTTTT. It codes for CAIRAYTGELFF.

The rearrangement joins TRBV6-6 to TRBJ1-1, with unresolved D. CDR1 is MNHNY, CDR2 SVGAGI, per germline (reference sequence). V lost 4 bases and J lost 4, with 4 bases in between. CDR3 size: 11 residues. CDR3 region: CASSWPTEAFF. Here the CDR3 DNA reads TGTGCCAGCAGTTGGCCCACTGAAGCTTTCTTT.

V is TRBV5-1 and J is TRBJ1-2; D uncertain. Germline V CDR1 and CDR2: SGHRS, YFSETQ. Trimming cost V 4 bases and J 4 bases, with 20 bases left between them. This CDR3 spans 16 amino acids. This chain's CDR3 is CASSQPERARGYGYTF. The CDR3 region has the DNA TGCGCCAGCAGCCAACCGGAGAGGGCCCGGGGCTATGGCTACACCTTC. The whole variable domain, remainder taken from reference TRBV5-1 and TRBJ1-2, is KAGVTQTPRYLIKTRGQQVTLSCSPISGHRSVSWYQQTPGQGLQFLFEYFSETQRNKGNFPGRFSGRQFSNSRSEMNVSTLELGDSALYLCASSQPERARGYGYTFGSGTRLTVV.

The chain has TRBV7-2 and TRBJ1-3; no reliable D call. The V end was cut by 1 base, the J end by 4 bases, with 11 bases between. The germline V gene has CDR1 SGHTA and CDR2 FQGNSA. This CDR3 is 15 amino acids long. CDR3 nucleotide sequence: TGTGCCAGCAGCTTAGTCGGGTTACGGGGAAACACCATATATTTT. Translation gives CASSLVGLRGNTIYF.

This chain uses TRBV5-4 with TRBJ2-3, with D hard to call. With 3 bases removed from V and 0 bases from J, the gap between germline ends came to 5 bases. The germline V gene has CDR1 SGHNT and CDR2 YYREEE (reference sequence). CDR3 length equals 13 residues. In nucleotides, the CDR3 is TGTGCCAGCAGCTCCCCGAGCACAGATACGCAGTATTTT. This codes for CASSSPSTDTQYF.

This sequence joins TRBV7-2 and TRBJ1-1; D unclear. The CDR3 is made up of 13 amino acids. The V end lost 3 bases, the J end lost 11 bases, and 16 bases lay between the germline ends. CDR1 SGHTA and CDR2 FQGNSA come from the germline V gene. CDR3 DNA: TGTGCCAGCAGCTTGCCTACGTCCCTGGGGGCTTTCTTT. This translates into CASSLPTSLGAFF.

The V call is TRBV27, the J call TRBJ2-1; 13 positions match TRBD2. CDR1 MNHEY and CDR2 SMNVEV come from the germline V gene (reference sequence). This CDR3 contains 15 residues. Trimming at V came to 4 bases and at J to 8 bases, leaving 5 bases not matched to a gene. The DNA for the CDR3 is TGTGCCAGCAGTTCGGGACTAGCGGGATTGGATGAGCAGTTCTTC. It codes for CASSSGLAGLDEQFF.

The rearrangement links TRBV7-9 to TRBJ1-6; the D is unclear. The V gene lost 5 bases and the J gene lost 7 bases, with 12 bases spanning the gap. This CDR3 region has 14 residues. The germline V gene has CDR1 SEHNR and CDR2 FQNEAQ (reference sequence). The CDR3 DNA is TGTGCCAGCAGCATTCTTTTGGGGAATTCACCCCTCCACTTT. Its translation: CASSILLGNSPLHF.

The rearrangement uses TRBV28 and TRBJ2-5; D uncertain. CDR1 and CDR2 (germline): MDHEN, SYDVKM. Trimming took off 7 bases at V and 5 bases at J, with 5 bases between the two ends. The CDR3 is made up of 10 amino acids. The CDR3: CASIGETQYF. Here the CDR3 DNA reads TGTGCCAGCATAGGGGAGACCCAGTACTTC.

V gene TRBV14 combines with J gene TRBJ1-2; 8 nucleotides align to TRBD1. Losses at the gene ends were 2 bases for V and 7 bases for J; bases not matched to a gene: 0. The CDR3 is made up of 12 amino acids. CDR1 is SGHDN, CDR2 FVKESK, per germline. The CDR3 bases are TGTGCCAGCAGCCAACAGGGGGCTGGCTACACCTTC. Protein product: CASSQQGAGYTF.

The V gene is TRBV5-1, the J gene TRBJ2-5; D remains unclear. Trimming stripped 3 bases from V and 2 bases from J, with 5 bases between. Germline V lookup: CDR1 SGHRS, CDR2 YFSETQ. The CDR3 consists of 12 residues. The CDR3 sequence is CASSSQQETQYF. CDR3 DNA sequence: TGCGCCAGCAGCTCGCAGCAAGAGACCCAGTACTTC. Full variable domain (missing parts from reference TRBV5-1 and TRBJ2-5): KAGVTQTPRYLIKTRGQQVTLSCSPISGHRSVSWYQQTPGQGLQFLFEYFSETQRNKGNFPGRFSGRQFSNSRSEMNVSTLELGDSALYLCASSSQQETQYFGPGTRLLVL.

The CDR3 loop reads CASSPRQGQETQYF. The CDR3 region has the DNA TGCGCCAGCAGCCCCCGACAGGGTCAGGAGACCCAGTACTTC. The chain is built from TRBV4-3 and TRBJ2-5, with 7 bases fitting TRBD1. The J segment lost 5 bases and the V segment lost 4 bases, leaving 7 bases of the junction unmatched. The CDR3 totals 14 residues. The V gene's germline CDR1 is LGHNA and CDR2 YSLEER.

This clone rates as medium-sized. The chain employs TRBV6-6 and TRBJ1-2; D unclear. Germline V lookup: CDR1 MNHNY, CDR2 SVGAGI (reference sequence). The CDR3 length is 11 residues. V was clipped by 7 bases and J by 5 bases, with 8 bases between them. CDR3 sequence: CASTGRYGYTF. In DNA form, the CDR3 reads TGTGCCAGCACCGGGCGGTATGGCTACACCTTC.

CDR3 in DNA: TGTGCCAGCAGCTCCCGTCGTCAGGGCGGTAACACCGGGGAGCTGTTTTTT. Translating gives CASSSRRQGGNTGELFF. The genes are TRBV7-2 and TRBJ2-2; tentative D call: TRBD1 (5 bases). V lost 4 bases, J lost 2 bases, and 17 bases lay in between. The CDR3 runs to 17 residues. The germline V gene encodes CDR1 SGHTA and CDR2 FQGNSA.

In this sample, this clone turned up a few times. J is TRBJ1-5 and V is TRBV7-2; D unresolved. V was pared by 1 base and J by 7 bases, with 8 bases between. Per the germline V gene, CDR1 is SGHTA and CDR2 is FQGNSA. This CDR3 comprises 13 residues. CDR3 sequence reads: CASSLDGAQPQHF. Here the CDR3 DNA reads TGTGCCAGCAGCTTAGACGGAGCCCAGCCCCAGCATTTT.

The chain links TRBV10-2 to TRBJ2-2; TRBD2 matches at 9 bases. This CDR3 region has 14 residues. Germline-derived CDR1 and CDR2 are WSHSY and SAAADI. Germline trimming cut 8 bases from V and 3 bases from J; bases unmatched to any gene: 4. The DNA for the CDR3 is TGCGCCAGCGGCGTAGCGGGAGACACCGGGGAGCTGTTTTTT. Translation gives CASGVAGDTGELFF.

This clone showed up just once. This chain joins TRBV9 and TRBJ2-3, with D possibly being TRBD2 (6 bases). The germline V and J ends were trimmed by 4 bases and 0 bases, with 12 bases remaining between them. The CDR3 has 15 amino acids. From germline, CDR1 is SGDLS and CDR2 YYNGEE. This chain's CDR3 is CASSLGGASTDTQYF. The CDR3 DNA is TGTGCCAGCAGCTTGGGGGGAGCCAGCACAGATACGCAGTATTTT.

This clone was seen just once. The chain recombines TRBV9 with TRBJ2-4, with 10 positions matching TRBD2. The CDR3 is made up of 16 amino acids. J was trimmed by 0 bases and V by 3 bases; bases with no gene match: 3. In germline, CDR1 is SGDLS, CDR2 YYNGEE. The CDR3 sequence is CASSATSGTAKNIQYF. CDR3 coding DNA: TGTGCCAGCAGCGCCACTAGCGGGACAGCCAAAAACATTCAGTACTTC.

The chain joins TRBV4-1 to TRBJ1-2; D is ambiguous. The CDR3 is 16 amino acids. Germline CDR1 reads MGHRA; CDR2 reads YSYEKL. Trimming cost V 1 base and J 2 bases, with 14 bases left between them. This chain's CDR3 is CASSQVILQPNYGYTF. CDR3 nucleotides: TGCGCCAGCAGCCAAGTTATATTACAGCCCAACTATGGCTACACCTTC.